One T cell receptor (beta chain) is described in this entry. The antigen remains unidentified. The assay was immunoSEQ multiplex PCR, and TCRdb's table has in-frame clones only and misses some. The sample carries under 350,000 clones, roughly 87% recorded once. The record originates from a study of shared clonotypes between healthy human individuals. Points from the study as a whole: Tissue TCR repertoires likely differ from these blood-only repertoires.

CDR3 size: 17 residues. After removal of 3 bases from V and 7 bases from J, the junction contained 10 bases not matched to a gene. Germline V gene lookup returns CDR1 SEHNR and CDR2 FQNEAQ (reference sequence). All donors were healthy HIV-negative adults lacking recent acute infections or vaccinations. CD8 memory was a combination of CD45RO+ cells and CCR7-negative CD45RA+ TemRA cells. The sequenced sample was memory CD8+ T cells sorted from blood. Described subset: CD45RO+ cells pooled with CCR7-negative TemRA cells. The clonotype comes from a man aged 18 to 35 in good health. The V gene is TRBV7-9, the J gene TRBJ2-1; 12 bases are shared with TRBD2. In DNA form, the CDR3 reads TGTGCCAGCAGCTTTTCCCTAGCGGGGGGGCCGGATAATGAGCAGTTCTTC. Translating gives CASSFSLAGGPDNEQFF.